These 21 T cell receptor beta chains were sequenced from one sample in a study of blood T cell repertoires in COVID-19. Method: immunoSEQ multiplex PCR; TCRdb's copy keeps in-frame clones and lacks some. The sample holds about 310,000 clones, nearly 90% seen once. Material: peripheral blood. The receptors were gathered from a woman aged 40 to 50 with COVID-19, enrolled during active disease.

The chain recombines TRBV6-2 or TRBV6-3 with TRBJ1-5; 9 bases align to TRBD1. The CDR3 runs to 16 residues. The germline CDR1 and CDR2 sequences are MNHEY and SVGEGT. With 0 bases clipped from V and 6 bases from J, the junction kept 6 bases outside the gene matches. The CDR3 bases are TGTGCCAGCAGTTACTCGATCACAGGGGGCACTCAGCCCCAGCATTTT. As protein: CASSYSITGGTQPQHF.

The V call is TRBV11-2, the J call TRBJ2-1; 11 nucleotides match TRBD2. V lost 4 bases to trimming and J lost 11 bases; unmatched junction nucleotides: 13. Germline CDR1 is SGHAT and CDR2 is FQNNGV. CDR3 length equals 16 residues. The CDR3: CASSWTSGFPRNKQFF. In DNA, the CDR3 is TGTGCCAGCAGCTGGACTAGCGGGTTCCCTAGGAATAAGCAGTTCTTC.

Note on this clone: A read error may produce the germline difference seen at one junction end. The chain uses TRBV7-7 and TRBJ2-7; TRBD1 matches 8 bases. The germline gives CDR1 SSHAT, CDR2 FNYEAQ (reference sequence). The CDR3 contains 16 residues. CDR3 sequence (DNA): TGTGCTAGCAGCTTAGGTCTGGGACAGGATTCCTACGAGCAGTACTTC. Its protein is CASSLGLGQDSYEQYF.

The chain links TRBV5-1 to TRBJ1-1; 9 bases map to TRBD1. This CDR3 region has 15 residues. Trimming at V came to 3 bases and at J to 2 bases, leaving 5 bases not matched to a gene. The germline CDR1 and CDR2 sequences are SGHRS and YFSETQ. CDR3 bases: TGCGCCAGCAGCTGGGGGGACAGGGAAAACACTGAAGCTTTCTTT. Amino acid sequence: CASSWGDRENTEAFF.

This chain connects TRBV5-4 to TRBJ1-1, with D perhaps TRBD1 (6 bases). Trimming stripped 5 bases from V and 4 bases from J, with 9 bases between. Germline-derived CDR1 and CDR2 are SGHNT and YYREEE (reference sequence). The CDR3 loop spans 12 amino acids. The CDR3 loop is CASRSRGTEAFF. The CDR3 nucleotides read TGTGCCAGCAGAAGCAGGGGCACTGAAGCTTTCTTT.

Only one count was recorded for this clone. This chain connects TRBV7-8 to TRBJ1-1; no definite D call. The CDR3 runs to 11 residues. CDR1 SGHVS and CDR2 FQNEAQ come from the germline V gene. Trimming took 5 bases from V and 5 from J, leaving 6 bases between them. The CDR3 here is CASSLLTEAFF. CDR3 DNA: TGTGCCAGCAGCCTACTAACTGAAGCTTTCTTT.

This clone occurred once. V is TRBV28 and J is TRBJ1-2; 7 positions match TRBD1. Germline V gene lookup returns CDR1 MDHEN and CDR2 SYDVKM. J was trimmed by 8 bases and V by 10 bases; bases with no gene match: 7. This CDR3 is 11 amino acids long. The CDR3 DNA follows: TGTGCCACAATGACAGGGAAAGGCTACACCTTC. Translating gives CATMTGKGYTF.

The chain has TRBV7-9 and TRBJ2-7; the match to TRBD2 covers 16 bases. Germline V CDR1 and CDR2: SEHNR, FQNEAQ (reference sequence). J gave up 2 bases and V 4 bases, and 8 bases lay outside the gene matches. CDR3 length equals 18 residues. CDR3 DNA sequence: TGTGCCAGCAGCTCCCCTGGGACTAGCGGGAGGGGAACCTACGAGCAGTACTTC. It translates to CASSSPGTSGRGTYEQYF.

This chain uses TRBV7-2 with TRBJ2-1; D unclear. Trimming removed 1 base from V and 6 bases from J, with 4 bases in between. The V gene's germline CDR1 is SGHTA and CDR2 FQGNSA. The CDR3 has 12 residues. As DNA, the CDR3 is TGTGCCAGCAGCTTAGTACTCAATGAGCAGTTCTTC. Protein product: CASSLVLNEQFF.

The rearrangement joins TRBV28 to TRBJ1-4, with D possibly matching TRBD1 (6 bases). Germline lookup yields CDR1 MDHEN and CDR2 SYDVKM. The V and J ends lost 5 bases and 6 bases respectively, with 13 bases between them. CDR3 size: 14 residues. The CDR3 is CASSVQGGYEKLFF. The CDR3 DNA reads as TGTGCCAGCAGTGTACAGGGTGGATATGAAAAACTGTTTTTT.

In its sample, this clone was seen once. The chain joins TRBV6-5 to TRBJ1-1; D is possibly TRBD1 (6 bases). Trimming shortened V by 6 bases and J by 0 bases, and 11 bases separated the two germline ends. Germline CDR1 and CDR2: MNHEY and SVGAGI. The CDR3 spans 14 residues. The CDR3 spells CASRRQAMNTEAFF. Here the CDR3 DNA reads TGTGCCAGCAGGCGACAGGCTATGAACACTGAAGCTTTCTTT.

The V gene is TRBV9, the J gene TRBJ2-3; 9 nucleotides align to TRBD1. Per germline, CDR1 SGDLS and CDR2 YYNGEE. V lost 4 bases to trimming and J lost 3 bases; unmatched junction nucleotides: 9. This CDR3 is built from 16 residues. DNA of the CDR3: TGTGCCAGCAGCCCCACCGGGACAGGGTGGACAGATACGCAGTATTTT. Translation: CASSPTGTGWTDTQYF.

The chain recombines TRBV10-3 with TRBJ2-7, with 9 bases that match TRBD1. In germline, CDR1 is ENHRY, CDR2 SYGVKD. The junction had 4 bases not matched to a gene; V was cut back by 8 bases and J by 2 bases. The CDR3 runs 13 residues. Written as DNA, the CDR3 is TGTGCCATCTCGGGACAGGGTACCTACGAGCAGTACTTC. Translating gives CAISGQGTYEQYF.

The chain uses TRBV5-1 and TRBJ2-5, with TRBD2 matching 8 bases. This CDR3 comprises 15 residues. Germline assignment: CDR1 SGHRS and CDR2 YFSETQ. Unmatched junction bases numbered 5, after V lost 2 bases and J lost 2 bases. The chain's CDR3 is CASSFAGTSQETQYF. CDR3 nucleotides: TGCGCCAGCAGCTTTGCTGGGACTAGTCAAGAGACCCAGTACTTC.

The chain combines TRBV6-5 with TRBJ1-2, with D perhaps TRBD1 (6 bases). The CDR3 has 13 residues. Trimming cost V 2 bases and J 4 bases, with 8 bases left between them. Germline values: CDR1 MNHEY, CDR2 SVGAGI. CDR3 region: CASSYTGSYGYTF. CDR3 DNA sequence: TGTGCCAGCAGTTACACAGGGTCCTATGGCTACACCTTC.

The V and J genes are TRBV28 and TRBJ1-5; 7 nucleotides agree with TRBD1. The CDR3 loop spans 18 amino acids. CDR1 is MDHEN and CDR2 is SYDVKM in the germline V gene. V shed 3 bases and J 1 base; nucleotides not matched to a gene: 12. The CDR3 reads CASSFLGQGVLSNQPQHF. The CDR3, as DNA: TGTGCCAGCAGTTTCCTAGGGCAGGGGGTCTTAAGCAATCAGCCCCAGCATTTT.

The chain combines TRBV27 with TRBJ2-1; perhaps TRBD2 as D (6 bases). The CDR3 extends over 15 amino acids. V was cut by 3 bases and J by 0 bases, with 9 bases left in between. Germline-derived CDR1 and CDR2 are MNHEY and SMNVEV (reference sequence). In DNA, the CDR3 is TGTGCCAGCAGTTTCGGGACTGACTCCTACAATGAGCAGTTCTTC. This translates into CASSFGTDSYNEQFF.

The chain recombines TRBV7-2 with TRBJ1-2, with 9 bases aligning to TRBD1. Germline lookup yields CDR1 SGHTA and CDR2 FQGNSA. CDR3 size: 16 residues. V was pared by 6 bases and J by 4 bases, with 12 bases of the junction left unmatched. Written as DNA, the CDR3 is TGTGCCAGCAGAAATAATCAGGCGGGACAGGGCTATGGCTACACCTTC. This sequence encodes CASRNNQAGQGYGYTF.

The rearrangement uses TRBV2 and TRBJ1-1; 9 bases are a match to TRBD1. Germline-derived CDR1 and CDR2 are SNHLY and FYNNEI. J lost 1 base, V lost 8 bases, and 5 bases had no gene match. The CDR3 sequence is 14 residues long. This CDR3 reads CASYRTGANTEAFF. The CDR3 nucleotides read TGTGCCAGCTACCGGACAGGGGCGAACACTGAAGCTTTCTTT.

This chain links TRBV4-3 with TRBJ1-3; D may be TRBD1 (5 bases). V lost 0 bases and J lost 0, with 9 bases in between. The CDR3 length is 16 residues. The germline gives CDR1 LGHNA, CDR2 YSLEER. The CDR3 DNA reads TGCGCCAGCAGCCAAGATATGGGACTCTCTGGAAACACCATATATTTT. As protein: CASSQDMGLSGNTIYF.

The CDR3 region is CASGAGTFTDTQYF. In DNA, the CDR3 is TGTGCCAGCGGGGCGGGAACCTTCACAGATACGCAGTATTTT. The chain is built from TRBV28 and TRBJ2-3; possibly TRBD2 for D (6 bases). Trimming shortened V by 8 bases and J by 2 bases, and 14 bases separated the two germline ends. The CDR3 has 14 amino acids. Germline values: CDR1 MDHEN, CDR2 SYDVKM.